This entry lists 14 T cell receptor beta chains sequenced from one sample in a study of blood T cell repertoires in COVID-19. Sequencing used immunoSEQ multiplex PCR; TCRdb keeps in-frame clones, though not all of them. The sample consists of about 200,000 clones, roughly 85% of them appearing once. The sequencing input was PBMCs or T cells enriched from blood (not recorded which). The receptors come from a man aged 40-49 years who had recovered from COVID-19.

This clone was seen a few times. The rearrangement links TRBV19 to TRBJ1-1; TRBD1 might be the D (6 bases). The V gene's germline CDR1 is LNHDA and CDR2 SQIVND (reference sequence). This CDR3 is built from 13 residues. V shed 4 bases and J shed 4 bases, with 10 bases lying between them. This CDR3 is CASSTGVGTEAFF. CDR3 nucleotide sequence: TGTGCCAGTAGTACAGGGGTGGGCACTGAAGCTTTCTTT.

The genes are TRBV9 and TRBJ2-5; 8 nucleotides match TRBD2. V lost 0 bases, J lost 5 bases, and 6 bases stayed unmatched. The length of the CDR3 is 15 residues. The V gene's germline CDR1 is SGDLS and CDR2 YYNGEE. CDR3 nucleotides: TGTGCCAGCAGCGTAGCTAACGGGAGGGGGGAGACCCAGTACTTC. The encoded protein is CASSVANGRGETQYF.

The CDR3 sequence is CTSSQGRTSGSYEQYF. DNA of the CDR3: TGCACCAGCAGCCAAGGTCGGACTAGCGGGAGCTACGAGCAGTACTTC. The chain employs TRBV1 and TRBJ2-7; TRBD2, the table's D call, lacks a check against the DNA. TRBV1 is a listed pseudogene. The CDR3 consists of 16 residues.

This clone showed up just a few times. The chain links TRBV24-1 to TRBJ2-3; D perhaps matches TRBD2 (6 bases). Germline values: CDR1 KGHDR, CDR2 SFDVKD. Trimming stripped 4 bases from V and 4 bases from J, with 20 bases between. The CDR3 covers 17 residues. CDR3 DNA: TGTGCCACCAGTGACCGACCGGGGACTTCCTGGCCAGATACGCAGTATTTT. It codes for CATSDRPGTSWPDTQYF.

The chain links TRBV19 to TRBJ1-6; D remains ambiguous. Trimming took 3 bases from V and 10 from J, leaving 10 bases between them. The germline V gene encodes CDR1 LNHDA and CDR2 SQIVND (reference sequence). The CDR3 totals 13 residues. CDR3 DNA: TGTGCCAGTAGTATCAGGTTTTTGTCACCCCTCCACTTT. It encodes CASSIRFLSPLHF.

The chain is built from TRBV27 and TRBJ2-7; no clear D gene. Germline assignment: CDR1 MNHEY and CDR2 SMNVEV (reference sequence). There are 14 residues in the CDR3. The germline V and J ends were trimmed by 5 bases and 3 bases, with 14 bases remaining between them. The CDR3 DNA follows: TGTGCCAGCAGTCCACAGACCTACGGCTACGAGCAGTACTTC. Translated: CASSPQTYGYEQYF.

This clone was picked up a small number of times. The CDR3 coding sequence is TGTGCCAGCAGCTCTTTTGGGGGAGTCGGACAGGGGTACCAAGAGACCCAGTACTTC. This codes for CASSSFGGVGQGYQETQYF. V usage is TRBV28 and J usage is TRBJ2-5; 9 bases match TRBD1. This CDR3 contains 19 residues. Germline V gene sequence: CDR1 MDHEN, CDR2 SYDVKM. With V trimmed by 6 bases and J by 0 bases, 17 bases remained unmatched.

V gene TRBV1 combines with J gene TRBJ1-3. TRBV1 corresponds to a pseudogene. CDR3 length: 14 amino acids. CDR3 protein: CTSSHPGYGNTIYF. CDR3 sequence (DNA): TGCACCAGCAGCCACCCCGGGTACGGAAACACCATATATTTT.

The V and J genes are TRBV29-1 and TRBJ1-3, with TRBD1 as a possible D gene (5 bases). CDR1 and CDR2 from the germline V gene are SQVTM and ANQGSEA. The CDR3 is 15 amino acids. V was clipped by 1 base and J by 4 bases, with 14 bases between them. The chain's CDR3 is CSVEVSRVGGNTIYF. The CDR3, as DNA: TGCAGCGTTGAAGTGTCCAGGGTGGGAGGAAACACCATATATTTT.

The table lists this clone with a count of one. The chain joins TRBV2 to TRBJ2-7; 9 bases are shared with TRBD1. The CDR3 extends over 16 amino acids. CDR1 and CDR2 (germline): SNHLY, FYNNEI. Losses at the gene ends were 1 base for V and 6 bases for J; bases not matched to a gene: 10. CDR3 coding DNA: TGTGCCAGCAGTGAAGGGAAGGGACAGGGCAGGCGCGAGCAGTACTTC. Protein sequence: CASSEGKGQGRREQYF.

This sequence joins TRBV9 and TRBJ2-5, with 10 nucleotides matching TRBD2. Germline-derived CDR1 and CDR2 are SGDLS and YYNGEE. CDR3 length equals 14 residues. V shed 3 bases, J shed 4 bases, and the junction held 3 bases outside the gene matches. The CDR3 is CASSDRTSGETQYF. The DNA of the CDR3 is TGTGCCAGCAGCGACCGGACTAGCGGAGAGACCCAGTACTTC.

The genes are TRBV27 and TRBJ1-5; no firm D call. Per the germline V gene, CDR1 is MNHEY and CDR2 is SMNVEV (reference sequence). V lost 0 bases and J lost 0, with 6 bases in between. The length of the CDR3 is 15 residues. This CDR3 is CASSLSAYSNQPQHF. The CDR3 DNA reads TGTGCCAGCAGTTTATCGGCATATAGCAATCAGCCCCAGCATTTT.

V gene TRBV27 combines with J gene TRBJ2-3; a possible D gene is TRBD2 (6 bases). This CDR3 has 15 amino acids. V lost 3 bases, J lost 2 bases, and 12 bases lay in between. Germline CDR1 is MNHEY and CDR2 is SMNVEV (reference sequence). Written as DNA, the CDR3 is TGTGCCAGCAGTTTCCGGGGGAGGAACACAGATACGCAGTATTTT. Encoded protein: CASSFRGRNTDTQYF.

The chain carries TRBV7-2 and TRBJ1-5; D gene unclear. The ends were cut back, 6 bases at V and 6 bases at J, with 12 bases in the middle. The germline V gene encodes CDR1 SGHTA and CDR2 FQGNSA. The CDR3 covers 13 residues. Written as DNA, the CDR3 is TGTGCCAGCAGTCCCATTGACACTCAGCCCCAGCATTTT. Protein sequence: CASSPIDTQPQHF. Full variable domain (remainder filled in from reference TRBV7-2 and TRBJ1-5): GAGVSQSPSNKVTEKGKDVELRCDPISGHTALYWYRQSLGQGLEFLIYFQGNSAPDKSGLPSDRFSAERTGGSVSTLTIQRTQQEDSAVYLCASSPIDTQPQHFGDGTRLSIL.